Following are 22 T cell receptor beta chains from one sample sequenced in a study of OX40 agonist ivuxolimab in advanced cancers. Libraries were prepared by immunoSEQ multiplex PCR; TCRdb keeps only in-frame clonotypes and omits some of them. This sample carries 65,000 to 90,000 clones, 70% to 90% of them seen once, and the ten largest clones take about 0.6%. The sequenced sample was CD4+ or CD8+ T cells sorted from blood, obtained in a trial of the OX40 agonist ivuxolimab. The receptors were gathered from an adult with an advanced solid tumor such as melanoma, head and neck, liver or kidney cancer.

The chain carries TRBV5-4 and TRBJ2-5; the D gene is possibly TRBD2 (5 bases). There are 14 residues in the CDR3. Deletions cut 8 bases from V and 5 bases from J, with 19 bases between. CDR1 SGHNT and CDR2 YYREEE come from the germline V gene (reference sequence). CDR3 bases: TGTGCCAGTCGTACGCTGGAGAGGGTGGAGACCCAGTACTTC. It specifies CASRTLERVETQYF.

J is TRBJ2-3 and V is TRBV5-6, with TRBD2 matching 10 bases. Germline V CDR1 and CDR2: SGHDT, YYEEEE. The CDR3 extends over 17 amino acids. Germline trimming cut 6 bases from V and 0 bases from J; bases unmatched to any gene: 10. The CDR3 protein is CASTRVKRGGSTDTQYF. The CDR3 nucleotides are TGTGCCAGCACTCGGGTGAAGCGGGGGGGAAGCACAGATACGCAGTATTTT.

This chain joins TRBV4-3 and TRBJ1-4, with D perhaps matching TRBD1 (6 bases). This CDR3 contains 16 residues. Germline V gene sequence: CDR1 LGHNA, CDR2 YSLEER. V gave up 5 bases and J gave up 0 bases, with 13 bases separating them. CDR3 protein: CASSWEGVATNEKLFF. In DNA, the CDR3 is TGCGCCAGCAGCTGGGAGGGGGTTGCAACTAATGAAAAACTGTTTTTT.

The chain combines TRBV30 with TRBJ2-6; no definite D call. The CDR3 length is 13 residues. CDR1 and CDR2 from the germline V gene are GTSNPN and SVGIG (reference sequence). V lost 3 bases and J lost 0, with 3 bases in between. Written as DNA, the CDR3 is TGTGCCTGGAGATTCTCTGGGGCCAACGTCCTGACTTTC. Amino acid sequence: CAWRFSGANVLTF.

Concerning this clone itself: Its ends do not fully match the called genes, so a read error is possible. CDR3 sequence (DNA): TGTGCTAGCAGCTTAGCGGGGAGCACAGATACGCAGTATTTT. Translating it yields CASSLAGSTDTQYF. The genes are TRBV7-7 and TRBJ2-3; 8 nucleotides line up with TRBD2. The length of the CDR3 is 14 residues. Germline loops: CDR1 SSHAT, CDR2 FNYEAQ (reference sequence).

The chain joins TRBV4-1 to TRBJ1-2, with D perhaps TRBD1 (6 bases). Trimming removed 0 bases from V and 3 bases from J, with 11 bases in between. The CDR3 totals 15 residues. Germline CDR1 and CDR2: MGHRA and YSYEKL. CDR3 loop: CASSQDRTAYYGYTF. CDR3 bases: TGCGCCAGCAGCCAAGACCGGACAGCTTACTATGGCTACACCTTC.

This chain links TRBV11-2 with TRBJ1-6; D is perhaps TRBD1 (5 bases). From germline, CDR1 is SGHAT and CDR2 FQNNGV. V was trimmed by 0 bases and J by 14 bases, leaving 17 bases between them. The CDR3 is made up of 15 amino acids. Here the CDR3 reads CASSLDRAGQITLHF. The CDR3 DNA sequence: TGTGCCAGCAGCTTAGATCGGGCGGGGCAGATAACCCTCCACTTT. Full variable domain (missing parts from reference TRBV11-2 and TRBJ1-6): EAGVAQSPRYKIIEKRQSVAFWCNPISGHATLYWYQQILGQGPKLLIQFQNNGVVDDSQLPKDRFSAERLKGVDSTLKIQPAKLEDSAVYLCASSLDRAGQITLHFGNGTRLTVT.

This rearrangement joins TRBV2 to TRBJ2-5; D gene unclear. V was clipped by 0 bases and J by 5 bases, with 13 bases between them. The CDR3 loop spans 15 amino acids. Germline assignment: CDR1 SNHLY and CDR2 FYNNEI. CDR3 sequence (DNA): TGTGCCAGCAGTGAAGCTGGCCTACCACGGGAGACCCAGTACTTC. Amino acids: CASSEAGLPRETQYF. Full variable domain (rest looked up from reference TRBV2 and TRBJ2-5): EPEVTQTPSHQVTQMGQEVILRCVPISNHLYFYWYRQILGQKVEFLVSFYNNEISEKSEIFDDQFSVERPDGSNFTLKIRSTKLEDSAMYFCASSEAGLPRETQYFGPGTRLLVL.

CDR3 in amino acids: CASSVAGGSYEQYF. CDR3 bases: TGTGCCAGCAGCGTGGCTGGAGGGTCCTACGAGCAGTACTTC. V usage is TRBV7-9 and J usage is TRBJ2-7; the D gene is possibly TRBD2 (6 bases). CDR3 length: 14 residues. Trimming cost V 5 bases and J 1 base, with 12 bases left between them. Germline V gives CDR1 SEHNR, CDR2 FQNEAQ (reference sequence). The whole variable domain, filled in from reference TRBV7-9 and TRBJ2-7, reads DTGVSQNPRHKITKRGQNVTFRCDPISEHNRLYWYRQTLGQGPEFLTYFQNEAQLEKSRLLSDRFSAERPKGSFSTLEIQRTEQGDSAMYLCASSVAGGSYEQYFGPGTRLTVT.

V and J are TRBV2 and TRBJ1-1; the D gene is possibly TRBD1 (5 bases). The CDR3 has 15 residues. V lost 3 bases to trimming and J lost 0 bases, with 11 bases between them. CDR1 is SNHLY and CDR2 is FYNNEI in the germline V gene. CDR3 protein: CASSDGGNMNTEAFF. The CDR3 bases are TGTGCCAGCAGTGACGGGGGAAATATGAACACTGAAGCTTTCTTT.

The genes are TRBV9 and TRBJ2-7, with 7 bases lining up with TRBD1. The junction had 4 bases not matched to a gene; V was cut back by 4 bases and J by 3 bases. Germline CDR1 and CDR2: SGDLS and YYNGEE. The CDR3 totals 13 residues. The CDR3 DNA is TGTGCCAGCAGCAAGGGGACAGACTACGAGCAGTACTTC. Protein sequence: CASSKGTDYEQYF.

This clone has just a few counts. This chain connects TRBV6-5 to TRBJ2-3; D gene ambiguous. The CDR3 length is 16 residues. V was shortened by 0 bases and J by 0 bases, with 10 bases between the two germline ends. Germline CDR1 MNHEY, CDR2 SVGAGI. CDR3 sequence reads: CASSYSKASSTDTQYF. CDR3 in DNA: TGTGCCAGCAGTTACTCGAAGGCGTCTAGCACAGATACGCAGTATTTT.

A single count supports this clone. This chain links TRBV6-5 with TRBJ1-2, with D unresolved. Germline V gene sequence: CDR1 MNHEY, CDR2 SVGAGI. V lost 8 bases, J lost 5 bases, and 15 bases lay in between. The CDR3 is 13 residues long. CDR3 in amino acids: CASALRLGYGYTF. In DNA form, the CDR3 reads TGTGCCAGCGCATTAAGGTTGGGATATGGCTACACCTTC.

This clone has a single count. The CDR3 bases are TGTGCCAGCAGCACACCCGACAGGGCCGAAGAGACCCAGTACTTC. It specifies CASSTPDRAEETQYF. The chain has TRBV9 and TRBJ2-5; 7 bases are a match to TRBD1. The germline CDR1 and CDR2 sequences are SGDLS and YYNGEE. With 4 bases clipped from V and 3 bases from J, the junction kept 9 bases outside the gene matches. This CDR3 comprises 15 residues.

The gene calls are TRBV7-2 and TRBJ2-7; 7 nucleotides match TRBD2. The CDR3 spans 16 residues. The V segment lost 5 bases and the J segment 6 bases; nucleotides outside the gene matches: 16. Germline loops: CDR1 SGHTA, CDR2 FQGNSA. The CDR3 nucleotides read TGTGCCAGCAGCCAATTCGTTGCTAGCGGAGTTTCCGAGCAGTACTTC. Encoded protein: CASSQFVASGVSEQYF.

The rearrangement uses TRBV30 and TRBJ1-5, with D hard to call. CDR1 and CDR2 from the germline V gene are GTSNPN and SVGIG (reference sequence). The CDR3 runs 13 residues. Trimming took 2 bases from V and 3 from J, leaving 8 bases between them. The CDR3 sequence is CAWSRRDNQPQHF. CDR3 in DNA: TGTGCCTGGAGTCGGAGGGACAATCAGCCCCAGCATTTT.

The J gene is TRBJ1-2, the V gene TRBV30; a possible D gene is TRBD1 (5 bases). Trimming took 5 bases from V and 6 from J, leaving 13 bases between them. This CDR3 region has 12 residues. The germline V gene encodes CDR1 GTSNPN and CDR2 SVGIG (reference sequence). CDR3 amino acids: CAWYRLQDGYTF. The CDR3 region has the DNA TGTGCCTGGTACAGGTTGCAGGATGGCTACACCTTC.

The chain employs TRBV27 and TRBJ1-1; D is ambiguous. Germline V lookup: CDR1 MNHEY, CDR2 SMNVEV (reference sequence). V was cut by 6 bases and J by 0 bases, with 5 bases left in between. This CDR3 has 12 residues. CDR3 amino acids: CASRGLNTEAFF. DNA for the CDR3: TGTGCCAGCAGGGGATTGAACACTGAAGCTTTCTTT.

This clone was observed a few times. The chain combines TRBV29-1 with TRBJ1-2, with D perhaps matching TRBD1 (5 bases). Germline assignment: CDR1 SQVTM and CDR2 ANQGSEA. The V and J ends lost 7 bases and 8 bases respectively, with 20 bases between them. The CDR3 runs to 13 residues. The CDR3 sequence: CSAERGRGEGYTF. The CDR3 DNA is TGCAGCGCCGAACGGGGGAGGGGAGAGGGCTACACCTTC.

This CDR3 reads CASSSSRAARGELFF. The CDR3 DNA sequence: TGTGCCAGCAGCTCCTCCCGGGCAGCCCGCGGGGAGCTGTTTTTT. The V and J genes are TRBV9 and TRBJ2-2; D remains ambiguous. Germline values: CDR1 SGDLS, CDR2 YYNGEE. V was pared by 4 bases and J by 7 bases, with 17 bases between. CDR3 length: 15 residues.

Only one count was recorded for this clone. The genes are TRBV7-2 and TRBJ1-2, with 8 bases aligning to TRBD1. Unmatched junction bases numbered 9, after V lost 5 bases and J lost 7 bases. The CDR3 extends over 14 amino acids. Per the germline V gene, CDR1 is SGHTA and CDR2 is FQGNSA. In nucleotides, the CDR3 is TGTGCCAGCAGCATAGACAGGGGAAATAGTGGCTACACCTTC. Protein product: CASSIDRGNSGYTF.

The V gene is TRBV6-4, the J gene TRBJ1-2, with a possible D match to TRBD1 (6 bases). The CDR3 runs to 18 residues. The germline CDR1 and CDR2 sequences are MRHNA and SNTAGT. Deletions cut 0 bases from V and 8 bases from J, with 25 bases between. The CDR3 loop is CASSDSLTFGGQALGYTF. The CDR3 DNA reads TGTGCCAGCAGTGACTCTCTTACTTTCGGGGGGCAGGCGCTCGGCTACACCTTC.